The sequence of this T cell receptor (beta chain) was determined in a study of cytomegalovirus exposure and HLA in healthy donors. Amplification used 60 Vbeta primers and 13 Jbeta primers. Sequencing was performed with immunoSEQ multiplex PCR; in TCRdb, only in-frame clones are kept and a portion is missing. The top ten hold about 1.7% of the sample, which has about 190,000 clones, about four fifths seen once. Study outcomes and limitations: Another analysis was done later, and it associated 15,000 or so TCR beta sequences with HLA alleles at 0.05 false discovery rate. There were several of the most significant clusters that appeared linked to common viral pathogens in a later analysis. The likely explanation for a cluster of highly shared sequence variants was sequencing artifact.

This CDR3 is 15 amino acids long. CDR1 SGHNT and CDR2 YYREEE come from the germline V gene (reference sequence). V shed 2 bases and J shed 7 bases, with 16 bases lying between them. Comment on this clone: What it recognizes is unknown.

The sequencing input was PBMCs. This sequence originates from a man aged 40-49 years in good health and CMV-seropositive. This rearrangement joins TRBV5-4 to TRBJ2-1; TRBD2 might be the D (6 bases). In DNA form, the CDR3 reads TGTGCCAGCAGCTTAGGGGAGCGGGCTCGGAATGAGCAGTTCTTC. Translation gives CASSLGERARNEQFF.